Each of the 2 T cell receptor beta chains below was sequenced from the same sample in a study of identical twins. MiXCR, run by TCRdb on the 5' RACE reads, gives a single entry per CDR3 protein. The sample yields roughly 230,000 distinct CDR3 sequences, around 8.8% seen once. A further study also used this sample, focusing on yellow fever vaccine responses in identical twins.

The sequencing sample was made of CD8+ T cells sorted from blood. The receptors stem from a woman between 18 and 30 years old in good health.

This clonotype was picked up many times. The V call is TRBV7-9, the J call TRBJ1-5; unclear D gene. The CDR3 has 15 residues. The germline gives CDR1 SEHNR, CDR2 FQNEAQ (reference sequence). Trimming stripped 1 base from V and 6 bases from J, with 13 bases between. This CDR3 is CASSLVAGPPQPQHF. The CDR3 DNA reads as TGTGCCAGCAGCTTAGTGGCAGGCCCCCCTCAGCCCCAGCATTTT. The whole variable domain, filled in from reference TRBV7-9 and TRBJ1-5, reads DTGVSQNPRHKITKRGQNVTFRCDPISEHNRLYWYRQTLGQGPEFLTYFQNEAQLEKSRLLSDRFSAERPKGSFSTLEIQRTEQGDSAMYLCASSLVAGPPQPQHFGDGTRLSIL.

The gene calls are TRBV28 and TRBJ2-1; 9 positions agree with TRBD1. The CDR3 sequence is 15 residues long. Germline values: CDR1 MDHEN, CDR2 SYDVKM. The ends lost 6 bases at V and 3 bases at J; junction bases unmatched: 6. The CDR3 is CASSDRDRVYNEQFF. CDR3 in DNA: TGTGCCAGCAGCGATCGGGACAGGGTCTACAATGAGCAGTTCTTC.